One and the same sample provided the 30 T cell receptor beta chains below, sequenced in a study of blood T cell repertoires in COVID-19. Sequencing used immunoSEQ multiplex PCR; TCRdb keeps in-frame clones, though not all of them. This sample has under 100,000 clones, with around 80% found just once. Input material: peripheral blood. Receptor source: a man aged 60 to 69 with COVID-19, enrolled during active disease.

V gene TRBV27 combines with J gene TRBJ2-2; TRBD1 agrees at 7 bases. V trimming: 7 bases; J trimming: 5 bases; junction bases outside the gene matches: 7. This CDR3 comprises 14 residues. Germline V gene sequence: CDR1 MNHEY, CDR2 SMNVEV (reference sequence). The CDR3 DNA follows: TGTGCCAGCACTCTTTCCAGGGGGACCGGGGAGCTGTTTTTT. It yields the protein CASTLSRGTGELFF.

The chain combines TRBV4-1 with TRBJ1-2, with 8 bases fitting TRBD1. J gave up 5 bases and V 4 bases, and 6 bases lay outside the gene matches. The CDR3 is 14 residues long. Germline loops: CDR1 MGHRA, CDR2 YSYEKL. In DNA, the CDR3 is TGCGCCAGCAGCCCCGGGACAGGCGATTATGGCTACACCTTC. It encodes CASSPGTGDYGYTF.

V usage is TRBV19 and J usage is TRBJ2-1; TRBD2 aligns across 10 bases. CDR3 size: 15 residues. The germline gives CDR1 LNHDA, CDR2 SQIVND (reference sequence). V lost 4 bases and J lost 12; bases outside the gene matches: 12. CDR3 in amino acids: CASSKGTSDLGWQFF. The DNA for the CDR3 is TGTGCCAGTAGTAAGGGGACTAGCGATTTGGGTTGGCAGTTCTTC.

V is TRBV7-9 and J is TRBJ1-2; the D gene is possibly TRBD1 (5 bases). V lost 7 bases to trimming and J lost 8 bases, with 23 bases between them. The CDR3 spans 15 residues. Germline V CDR1 and CDR2: SEHNR, FQNEAQ (reference sequence). CDR3 sequence (DNA): TGTGCCAGCACCCCCCGGACACCCAGGATTTCCGGCTACACCTTC. This codes for CASTPRTPRISGYTF.

This clone was counted only a few times. The chain carries TRBV24-1 and TRBJ2-1; 10 bases fit TRBD1. J was trimmed by 7 bases and V by 2 bases; bases with no gene match: 4. CDR1 is KGHDR, CDR2 SFDVKD, per germline. This CDR3 has 15 residues. The CDR3, as DNA: TGTGCCACCAGTGATTACTGGGACAGGGGAAATGAGCAGTTCTTC. This translates into CATSDYWDRGNEQFF.

This clone was counted only a few times. This chain connects TRBV9 to TRBJ1-6; tentative D call: TRBD1 (5 bases). This CDR3 is built from 15 residues. Germline V gene lookup returns CDR1 SGDLS and CDR2 YYNGEE. V lost 0 bases, J lost 9 bases, and 13 bases lay in between. CDR3 bases: TGTGCCAGCAGCGTAGGAATAGACCAGGGTTCACCCCTCCACTTT. Translation: CASSVGIDQGSPLHF.

This clone was recorded once. The final CDR3 position lacks the conserved phenylalanine or tryptophan, pointing to a likely read error. No DNA is shown, since the ends of the CDR3 on it are uncertain; the CDR3 is the one TCRdb lists. This CDR3 is CASTRGRIG. This chain uses TRBV12-3 or TRBV12-4 with TRBJ1-5. The CDR3 comprises 9 residues, both ends counted.

V is TRBV29-1 and J is TRBJ2-3; D is unclear. Germline-derived CDR1 and CDR2 are SQVTM and ANQGSEA. This CDR3 region has 10 residues. The V gene lost 3 bases and the J gene lost 6 bases, with 4 bases spanning the gap. In nucleotides, the CDR3 is TGCAGCGTTGAGCAGGATACGCAGTATTTT. Protein product: CSVEQDTQYF.

The chain joins TRBV19 to TRBJ1-2, with 8 positions matching TRBD1. Germline loops: CDR1 LNHDA, CDR2 SQIVND (reference sequence). Trimming took 10 bases from V and 2 from J; bases not matched to a gene: 15. The CDR3 contains 16 residues. Here the CDR3 reads CATTVIDRGENYGYTF. CDR3 coding DNA: TGTGCCACTACAGTAATTGACAGGGGCGAGAACTATGGCTACACCTTC.

Written as DNA, the CDR3 is TGTGCCAGCAGTTTTGGAGGGGGAGGGCCCTCGAAGACCCAGTACTTC. This codes for CASSFGGGGPSKTQYF. The genes are TRBV27 and TRBJ2-5; D perhaps matches TRBD2 (7 bases). Deletions cut 3 bases from V and 6 bases from J, with 20 bases between. The CDR3 loop spans 16 amino acids. The germline V gene has CDR1 MNHEY and CDR2 SMNVEV (reference sequence).

This sequence joins TRBV14 and TRBJ1-6; unclear D gene. The CDR3 totals 15 residues. The germline V gene has CDR1 SGHDN and CDR2 FVKESK. Deletions cut 4 bases from V and 10 bases from J, with 17 bases between. The CDR3 bases are TGTGCCAGCAGCCCGGACGGAGGGAGAGGCTCACCCCTCCACTTT. Its protein product is CASSPDGGRGSPLHF.

The chain uses TRBV13 and TRBJ2-1; possible D gene TRBD1, 6 bases. The CDR3 spans 15 residues. Germline loops: CDR1 PRHDT, CDR2 FYEKMQ (reference sequence). V lost 3 bases to trimming and J lost 0 bases, with 9 bases between them. DNA of the CDR3: TGTGCCAGCAGCTTCCCCAGGGGCTCCTACAATGAGCAGTTCTTC. It encodes CASSFPRGSYNEQFF.

This chain links TRBV19 with TRBJ1-3; D is perhaps TRBD1 (5 bases). Trimming removed 7 bases from V and 2 bases from J, with 9 bases in between. The length of the CDR3 is 13 residues. Germline V CDR1 and CDR2: LNHDA, SQIVND (reference sequence). The CDR3 loop reads CASTETAGNTIYF. The CDR3 nucleotides read TGTGCCAGTACCGAGACAGCTGGAAACACCATATATTTT.

The chain couples TRBV21-1 to TRBJ1-2; TRBD1 is the table's D call and was not checked against the DNA. TRBV21-1 is marked as a pseudogene. This CDR3 has 16 residues. The CDR3 loop is CASKNPLQGAGYGYTF. CDR3 sequence (DNA): TGTGCCAGTAAAAATCCCCTACAGGGGGCGGGCTATGGCTACACCTTC.

V is TRBV29-1 and J is TRBJ1-5, with D hard to call. V gave up 5 bases and J gave up 6 bases, with 14 bases separating them. The length of the CDR3 is 13 residues. In germline, CDR1 is SQVTM, CDR2 ANQGSEA. DNA of the CDR3: TGCAGCGTTTCAGGAAGCCTTGCTCAGCCCCAGCATTTT. As protein: CSVSGSLAQPQHF.

Here the CDR3 DNA reads TGTGCCAGCTCGAGGGATGGGAGTAACACTGAAGCTTTCTTT. Protein product: CASSRDGSNTEAFF. The rearrangement joins TRBV6-5 to TRBJ1-1; D unclear. V shed 8 bases and J shed 2 bases, with 15 bases lying between them. Germline V gene data show CDR1 as MNHEY and CDR2 as SVGAGI. CDR3 length: 14 residues.

J is TRBJ1-4 and V is TRBV5-1; 9 positions match TRBD1. CDR1 SGHRS and CDR2 YFSETQ come from the germline V gene. CDR3 size: 15 residues. Germline trimming cut 4 bases from V and 8 bases from J; bases unmatched to any gene: 9. CDR3 sequence reads: CASSPMGQGGEKLFF. DNA of the CDR3: TGCGCCAGCAGCCCCATGGGACAGGGAGGGGAAAAACTGTTTTTT.

This chain links TRBV5-5 with TRBJ2-6; D is possibly TRBD2 (6 bases). V lost 7 bases and J lost 2, with 13 bases in between. CDR3 size: 15 residues. Looked up from germline, CDR1 is SGHKS and CDR2 is YYEKEE (reference sequence). The CDR3: CASLGGLPGANVLTF. The CDR3 nucleotides are TGTGCCAGCCTGGGGGGTCTCCCTGGGGCCAACGTCCTGACTTTC. The full variable domain, rest sourced from reference TRBV5-5 and TRBJ2-6, is DAGVTQSPTHLIKTRGQQVTLRCSPISGHKSVSWYQQVLGQGPQFIFQYYEKEERGRGNFPDRFSARQFPNYSSELNVNALLLGDSALYLCASLGGLPGANVLTFGAGSRLTVL.

The CDR3 DNA reads TGCGCCAGCAGCACCCGGGACAGGGGAACTGAAGCTTTCTTT. Translation gives CASSTRDRGTEAFF. The V and J genes are TRBV5-1 and TRBJ1-1, with TRBD1 matching over 10 bases. Germline V CDR1 and CDR2: SGHRS, YFSETQ. The CDR3 extends over 14 amino acids. The J segment lost 5 bases and the V segment lost 4 bases, leaving 5 bases of the junction unmatched.

The V and J genes are TRBV2 and TRBJ1-3; D possibly corresponds to TRBD1 (6 bases). V was pared by 5 bases and J by 4 bases, with 12 bases between. CDR1 is SNHLY, CDR2 FYNNEI, per germline. The CDR3 contains 14 residues. The CDR3 is CASSTGFAGNTIYF. The CDR3 DNA is TGTGCCAGCAGTACAGGGTTCGCAGGAAACACCATATATTTT.

On this clone: The same CDR3 also results from other DNA sequences found in this sample. CDR3 sequence: CASSLTGSYEQYF. In DNA form, the CDR3 reads TGCGCCAGCAGCCTGACAGGCTCCTACGAGCAGTACTTC. The chain combines TRBV5-1 with TRBJ2-7; weak D call: TRBD1 (6 bases). The CDR3 has 13 residues. V was trimmed by 4 bases and J by 0 bases, leaving 8 bases between them. Per germline, CDR1 SGHRS and CDR2 YFSETQ.

A word on this clone: Other nucleotide sequences from this sample produce the same CDR3. This sequence joins TRBV11-3 and TRBJ2-2, with TRBD2 matching 9 bases. J was trimmed by 1 base and V by 3 bases; bases with no gene match: 6. This CDR3 is built from 17 residues. Germline V gene sequence: CDR1 SGHNT, CDR2 YENEEA. The CDR3 sequence: CASSFGRGGRNTGELFF. The CDR3 DNA is TGTGCCAGCAGCTTTGGGCGGGGGGGCCGGAACACCGGGGAGCTGTTTTTT. Filled out from reference TRBV11-3 and TRBJ2-2, the complete variable domain reads EAGVVQSPRYKIIEKKQPVAFWCNPISGHNTLYWYLQNLGQGPELLIRYENEEAVDDSQLPKDRFSAERLKGVDSTLKIQPAELGDSAVYLCASSFGRGGRNTGELFFGEGSRLTVL.

V usage is TRBV6-1 and J usage is TRBJ1-2; D possibly corresponds to TRBD1 (6 bases). Germline V lookup: CDR1 MNHNS, CDR2 SASEGT. V shed 3 bases and J shed 8 bases, with 13 bases lying between them. This CDR3 region has 13 residues. The CDR3 here is CASSERGTEGYTF. As DNA, the CDR3 is TGTGCCAGCAGTGAGAGGGGGACGGAGGGCTACACCTTC.

Only one count was recorded for this clone. This sequence joins TRBV6-6 and TRBJ1-2; D is undetermined. Germline lookup yields CDR1 MNHNY and CDR2 SVGAGI (reference sequence). Trimming left V 2 bases short and J 6 bases short, with 4 bases between. This CDR3 contains 11 residues. The CDR3 here is CASSYLDGYTF. The CDR3 region has the DNA TGTGCCAGCAGTTACCTTGATGGCTACACCTTC.

This chain connects TRBV5-1 to TRBJ2-7; D possibly corresponds to TRBD2 (5 bases). From germline, CDR1 is SGHRS and CDR2 YFSETQ. The CDR3 is 14 amino acids. V gave up 4 bases and J gave up 0 bases, with 11 bases separating them. The DNA of the CDR3 is TGCGCCAGCAGCGAAAAAGGGAGCTCCTACGAGCAGTACTTC. As protein: CASSEKGSSYEQYF.

V is TRBV6-5 and J is TRBJ1-2; 8 nucleotides match TRBD1. This CDR3 comprises 14 residues. J was trimmed by 7 bases and V by 5 bases; bases with no gene match: 9. Germline V CDR1 and CDR2: MNHEY, SVGAGI. The CDR3 coding sequence is TGTGCCAGCAGTCAGGACAGGGTCCAAGCTGGCTACACCTTC. Translating gives CASSQDRVQAGYTF.

This chain uses TRBV10-2 with TRBJ2-1, with 9 bases identical to TRBD2. The CDR3 covers 15 residues. The germline CDR1 and CDR2 sequences are WSHSY and SAAADI. The V and J ends lost 3 bases and 1 base, in that order; junction bases with no gene match: 1. The CDR3 loop is CASSDSGRSYNEQFF. The CDR3 coding sequence is TGCGCCAGCAGTGACAGCGGGAGGTCCTACAATGAGCAGTTCTTC.

The J gene is TRBJ1-3, the V gene TRBV11-3; D gene ambiguous. This CDR3 has 13 residues. V lost 5 bases, J lost 4 bases, and 9 bases lay in between. Germline V gene lookup returns CDR1 SGHNT and CDR2 YENEEA. CDR3 bases: TGTGCCAGCAGCACTAGAAGCGGAAACACCATATATTTT. Its translation: CASSTRSGNTIYF. The entire variable domain, with the rest obtained from reference TRBV11-3 and TRBJ1-3, is as follows: EAGVVQSPRYKIIEKKQPVAFWCNPISGHNTLYWYLQNLGQGPELLIRYENEEAVDDSQLPKDRFSAERLKGVDSTLKIQPAELGDSAVYLCASSTRSGNTIYFGEGSWLTVV.

This clone was detected only once. The V and J genes are TRBV6-5 and TRBJ1-1; perhaps TRBD1 as D (5 bases). The CDR3 has 14 amino acids. Germline assignment: CDR1 MNHEY and CDR2 SVGAGI. V lost 11 bases and J 4 bases, leaving 20 bases between the germline ends. The CDR3 reads CAVLREVVGTEAFF. CDR3 sequence (DNA): TGTGCCGTGCTCAGGGAGGTAGTGGGCACTGAAGCTTTCTTT.

This clone was observed at least ten times. The V gene is TRBV11-2, the J gene TRBJ2-1; TRBD1 aligns across 10 bases. Germline V gives CDR1 SGHAT, CDR2 FQNNGV. V lost 5 bases and J lost 5; bases outside the gene matches: 6. CDR3 length: 15 amino acids. The CDR3 coding sequence is TGTGCCAGCAGCGCCGGGACAGGGGTGCACAATGAGCAGTTCTTC. Translating it yields CASSAGTGVHNEQFF.